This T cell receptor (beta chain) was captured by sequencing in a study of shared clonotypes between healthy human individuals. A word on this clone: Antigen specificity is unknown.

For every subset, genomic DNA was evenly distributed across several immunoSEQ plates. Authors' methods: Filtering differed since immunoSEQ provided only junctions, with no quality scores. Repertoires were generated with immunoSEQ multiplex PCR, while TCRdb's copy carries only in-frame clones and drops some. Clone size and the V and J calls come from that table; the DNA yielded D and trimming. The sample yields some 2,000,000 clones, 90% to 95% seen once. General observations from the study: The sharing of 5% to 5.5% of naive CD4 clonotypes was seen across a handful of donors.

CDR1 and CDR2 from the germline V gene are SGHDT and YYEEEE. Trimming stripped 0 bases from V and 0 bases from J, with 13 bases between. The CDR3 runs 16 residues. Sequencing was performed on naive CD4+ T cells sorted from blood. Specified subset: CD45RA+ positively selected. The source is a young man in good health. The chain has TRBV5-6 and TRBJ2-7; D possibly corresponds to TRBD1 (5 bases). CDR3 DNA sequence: TGTGCCAGCAGCTTGGCCAGGGCGACACGCTCCTACGAGCAGTACTTC. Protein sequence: CASSLARATRSYEQYF. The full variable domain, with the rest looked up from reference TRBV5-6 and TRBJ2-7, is DAGVTQSPTHLIKTRGQQVTLRCSPKSGHDTVSWYQQALGQGPQFIFQYYEEEERQRGNFPDRFSGHQFPNYSSELNVNALLLGDSALYLCASSLARATRSYEQYFGPGTRLTVT.